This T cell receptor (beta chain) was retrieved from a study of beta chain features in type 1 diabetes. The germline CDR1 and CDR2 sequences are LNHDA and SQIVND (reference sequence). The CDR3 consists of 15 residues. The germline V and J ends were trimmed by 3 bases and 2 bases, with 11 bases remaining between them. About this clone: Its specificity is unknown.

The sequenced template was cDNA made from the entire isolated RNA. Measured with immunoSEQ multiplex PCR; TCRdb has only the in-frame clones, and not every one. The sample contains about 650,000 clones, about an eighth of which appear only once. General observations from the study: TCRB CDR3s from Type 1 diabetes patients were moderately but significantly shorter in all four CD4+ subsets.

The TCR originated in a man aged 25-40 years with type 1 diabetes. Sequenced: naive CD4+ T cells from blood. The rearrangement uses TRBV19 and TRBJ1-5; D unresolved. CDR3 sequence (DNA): TGTGCCAGTAGTATGATTGGCTCGGGCAATCAGCCCCAGCATTTT. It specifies CASSMIGSGNQPQHF.